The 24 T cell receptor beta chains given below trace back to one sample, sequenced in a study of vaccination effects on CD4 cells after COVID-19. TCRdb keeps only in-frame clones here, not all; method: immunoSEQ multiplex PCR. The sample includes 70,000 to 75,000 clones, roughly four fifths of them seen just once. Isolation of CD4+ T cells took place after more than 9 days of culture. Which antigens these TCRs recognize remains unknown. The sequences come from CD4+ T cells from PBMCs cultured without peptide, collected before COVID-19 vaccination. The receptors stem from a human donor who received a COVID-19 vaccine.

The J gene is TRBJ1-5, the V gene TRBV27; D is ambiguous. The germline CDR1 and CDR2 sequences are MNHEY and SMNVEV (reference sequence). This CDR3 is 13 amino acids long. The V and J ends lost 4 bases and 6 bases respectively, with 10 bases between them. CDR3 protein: CASSSRSSQPQHF. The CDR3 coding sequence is TGTGCCAGCAGTTCCCGATCAAGTCAGCCCCAGCATTTT.

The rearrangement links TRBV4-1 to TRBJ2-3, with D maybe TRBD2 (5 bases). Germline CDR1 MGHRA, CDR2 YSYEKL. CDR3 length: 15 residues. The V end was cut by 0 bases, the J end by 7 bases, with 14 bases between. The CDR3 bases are TGCGCCAGCAGCCAAGAGGTGTCTAGCCGGCATACGCAGTATTTT. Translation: CASSQEVSSRHTQYF.

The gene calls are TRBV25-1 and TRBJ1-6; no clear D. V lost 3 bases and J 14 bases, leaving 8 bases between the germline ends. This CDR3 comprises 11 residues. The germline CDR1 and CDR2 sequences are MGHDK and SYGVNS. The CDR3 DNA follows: TGTGCCAGCAGTGAGAAAAGCACCCTCCACTTT. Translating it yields CASSEKSTLHF.

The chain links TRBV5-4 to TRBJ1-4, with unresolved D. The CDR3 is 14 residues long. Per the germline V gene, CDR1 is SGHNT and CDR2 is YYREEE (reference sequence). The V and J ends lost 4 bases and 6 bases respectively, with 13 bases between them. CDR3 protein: CASSAGVLDEKLFF. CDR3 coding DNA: TGTGCCAGCAGCGCTGGTGTGTTGGATGAAAAACTGTTTTTT.

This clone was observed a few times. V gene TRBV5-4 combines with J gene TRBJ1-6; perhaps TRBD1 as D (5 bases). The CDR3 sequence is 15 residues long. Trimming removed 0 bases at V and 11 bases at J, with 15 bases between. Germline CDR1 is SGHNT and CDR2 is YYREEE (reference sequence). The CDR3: CASSLVPGPGPPLHF. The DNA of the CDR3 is TGTGCCAGCAGCTTGGTACCGGGGCCGGGGCCACCCCTCCACTTT.

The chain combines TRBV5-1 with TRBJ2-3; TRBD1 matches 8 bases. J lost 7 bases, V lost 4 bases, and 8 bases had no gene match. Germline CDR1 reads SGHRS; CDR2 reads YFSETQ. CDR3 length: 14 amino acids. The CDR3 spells CASSVDRVDHTQYF. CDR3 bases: TGCGCCAGCAGCGTGGACAGGGTTGATCATACGCAGTATTTT.

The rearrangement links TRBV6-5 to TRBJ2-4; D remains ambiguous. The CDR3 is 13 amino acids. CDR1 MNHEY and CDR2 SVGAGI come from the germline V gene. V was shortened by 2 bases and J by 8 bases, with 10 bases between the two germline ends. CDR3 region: CASSYRPYDIQYF. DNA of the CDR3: TGTGCCAGCAGTTACCGACCGTACGACATTCAGTACTTC.

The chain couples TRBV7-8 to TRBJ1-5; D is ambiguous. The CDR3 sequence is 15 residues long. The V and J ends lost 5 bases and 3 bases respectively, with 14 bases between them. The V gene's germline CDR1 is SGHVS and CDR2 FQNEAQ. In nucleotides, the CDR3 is TGTGCCAGCAGCCCTCGGACGGAGGTCAATCAGCCCCAGCATTTT. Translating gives CASSPRTEVNQPQHF.

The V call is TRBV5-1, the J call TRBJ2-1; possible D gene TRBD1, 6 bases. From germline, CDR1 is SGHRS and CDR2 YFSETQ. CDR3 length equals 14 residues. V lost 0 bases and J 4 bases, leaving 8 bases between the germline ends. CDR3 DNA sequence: TGCGCCAGCAGCTTGGGACAGGAGTACAATGAGCAGTTCTTC. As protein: CASSLGQEYNEQFF.

This chain's CDR3 is CASSLEGRSYEQYV. CDR3 in DNA: TGTGCCAGCAGCTTAGAGGGCAGGAGCTACGAGCAGTACGTC. The chain carries TRBV7-9 and TRBJ2-7; D is unresolved. The germline V gene has CDR1 SEHNR and CDR2 FQNEAQ (reference sequence). Trimming pared 1 base from V and 3 bases from J, leaving 10 bases between. The CDR3 contains 14 residues.

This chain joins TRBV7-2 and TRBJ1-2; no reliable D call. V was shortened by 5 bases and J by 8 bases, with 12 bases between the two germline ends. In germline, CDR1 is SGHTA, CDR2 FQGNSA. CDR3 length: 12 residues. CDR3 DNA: TGTGCCAGCAGCCCGTCCGACACGGGCTACACCTTC. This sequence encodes CASSPSDTGYTF.

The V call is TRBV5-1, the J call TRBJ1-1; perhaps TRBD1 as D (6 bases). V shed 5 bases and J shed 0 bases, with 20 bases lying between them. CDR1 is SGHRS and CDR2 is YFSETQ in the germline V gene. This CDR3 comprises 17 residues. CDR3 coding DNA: TGCGCCAGCAGAAAGCGGGGGCAGGGGCCCATGAACACTGAAGCTTTCTTT. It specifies CASRKRGQGPMNTEAFF.

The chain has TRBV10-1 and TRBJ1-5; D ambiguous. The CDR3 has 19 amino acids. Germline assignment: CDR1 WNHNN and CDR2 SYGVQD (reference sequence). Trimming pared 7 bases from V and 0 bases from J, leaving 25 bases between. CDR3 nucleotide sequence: TGCGCCAGCATTCATTCCCCTCAACCCCCAGATTTTAGCAATCAGCCCCAGCATTTT. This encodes CASIHSPQPPDFSNQPQHF.

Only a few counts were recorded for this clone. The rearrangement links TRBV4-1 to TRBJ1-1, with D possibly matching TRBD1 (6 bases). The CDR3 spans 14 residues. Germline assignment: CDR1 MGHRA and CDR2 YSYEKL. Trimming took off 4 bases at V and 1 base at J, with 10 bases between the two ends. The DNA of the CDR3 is TGCGCCAGCAGCCTCAGGGGTGAGAACACTGAAGCTTTCTTT. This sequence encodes CASSLRGENTEAFF.

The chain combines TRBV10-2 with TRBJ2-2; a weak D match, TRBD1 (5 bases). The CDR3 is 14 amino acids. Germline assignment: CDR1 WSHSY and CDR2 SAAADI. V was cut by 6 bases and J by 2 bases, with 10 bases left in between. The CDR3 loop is CASSAGINTGELFF. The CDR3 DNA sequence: TGCGCCAGCAGCGCAGGGATCAACACCGGGGAGCTGTTTTTT.

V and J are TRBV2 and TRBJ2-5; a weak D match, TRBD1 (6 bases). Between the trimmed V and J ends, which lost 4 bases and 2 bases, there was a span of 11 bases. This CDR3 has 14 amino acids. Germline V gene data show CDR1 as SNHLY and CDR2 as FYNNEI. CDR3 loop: CASSGTGSQETQYF. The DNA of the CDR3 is TGTGCCAGCAGTGGTACAGGGAGTCAAGAGACCCAGTACTTC.

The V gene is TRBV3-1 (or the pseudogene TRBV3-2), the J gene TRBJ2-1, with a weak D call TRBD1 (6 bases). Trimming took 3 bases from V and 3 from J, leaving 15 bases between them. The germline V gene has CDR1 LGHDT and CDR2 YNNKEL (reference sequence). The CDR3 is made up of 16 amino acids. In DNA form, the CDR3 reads TGTGCCAGCAGCCAGGCCGACAGGAGGTTCTACAATGAGCAGTTCTTC. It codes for CASSQADRRFYNEQFF.

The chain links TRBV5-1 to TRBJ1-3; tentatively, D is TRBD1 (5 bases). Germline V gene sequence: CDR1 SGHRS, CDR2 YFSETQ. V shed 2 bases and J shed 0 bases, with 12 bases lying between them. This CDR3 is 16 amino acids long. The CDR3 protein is CASSFLTGDSGNTIYF. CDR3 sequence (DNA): TGCGCCAGCAGCTTTCTTACAGGTGACTCTGGAAACACCATATATTTT. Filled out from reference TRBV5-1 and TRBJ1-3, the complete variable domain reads KAGVTQTPRYLIKTRGQQVTLSCSPISGHRSVSWYQQTPGQGLQFLFEYFSETQRNKGNFPGRFSGRQFSNSRSEMNVSTLELGDSALYLCASSFLTGDSGNTIYFGEGSWLTVV.

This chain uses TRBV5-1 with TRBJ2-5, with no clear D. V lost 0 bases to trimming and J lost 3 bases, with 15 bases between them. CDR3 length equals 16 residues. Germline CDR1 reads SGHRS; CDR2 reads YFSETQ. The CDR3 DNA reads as TGCGCCAGCAGCTTGGGAGCTTTGGCGTTAAAAGAGACCCAGTACTTC. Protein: CASSLGALALKETQYF.

CDR3 amino acids: CASSEGFWQETQYF. CDR3 coding DNA: TGTGCCAGCAGTGAAGGGTTCTGGCAAGAGACCCAGTACTTC. The rearrangement joins TRBV6-1 to TRBJ2-5; D uncertain. Germline CDR1 and CDR2: MNHNS and SASEGT. V shed 1 base and J shed 2 bases, with 8 bases lying between them. The CDR3 contains 14 residues.

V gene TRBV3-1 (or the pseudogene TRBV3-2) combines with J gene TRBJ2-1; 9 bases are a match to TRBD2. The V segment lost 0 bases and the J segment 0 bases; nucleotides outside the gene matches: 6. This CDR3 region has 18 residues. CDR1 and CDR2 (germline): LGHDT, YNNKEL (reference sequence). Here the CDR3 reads CASSQDWLAGISYNEQFF. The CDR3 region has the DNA TGTGCCAGCAGCCAAGATTGGCTAGCGGGGATCTCCTACAATGAGCAGTTCTTC.

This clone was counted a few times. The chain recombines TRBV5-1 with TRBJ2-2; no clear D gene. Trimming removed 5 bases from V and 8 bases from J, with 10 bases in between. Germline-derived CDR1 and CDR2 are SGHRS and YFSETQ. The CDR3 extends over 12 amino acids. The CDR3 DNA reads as TGCGCCAGCAGACCGGAGACGGGGGAGCTGTTTTTT. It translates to CASRPETGELFF.

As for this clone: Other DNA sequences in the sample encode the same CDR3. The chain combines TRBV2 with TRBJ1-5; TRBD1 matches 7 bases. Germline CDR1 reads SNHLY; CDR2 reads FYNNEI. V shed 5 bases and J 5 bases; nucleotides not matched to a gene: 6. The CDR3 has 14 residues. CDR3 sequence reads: CASSRQGYDQPQHF. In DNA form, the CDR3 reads TGTGCCAGCAGTCGACAGGGTTACGATCAGCCCCAGCATTTT. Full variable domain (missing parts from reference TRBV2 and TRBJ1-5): EPEVTQTPSHQVTQMGQEVILRCVPISNHLYFYWYRQILGQKVEFLVSFYNNEISEKSEIFDDQFSVERPDGSNFTLKIRSTKLEDSAMYFCASSRQGYDQPQHFGDGTRLSIL.

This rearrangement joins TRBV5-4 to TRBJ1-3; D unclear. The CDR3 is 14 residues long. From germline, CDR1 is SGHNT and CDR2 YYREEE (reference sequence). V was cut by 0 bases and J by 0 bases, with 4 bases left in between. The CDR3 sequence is CASSLAYSGNTIYF. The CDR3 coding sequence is TGTGCCAGCAGCTTGGCATACTCTGGAAACACCATATATTTT.